These 30 T cell receptor beta chains came from one sample sequenced in a study of blood T cell repertoires in COVID-19. Profiled with immunoSEQ multiplex PCR; TCRdb holds only in-frame clones, not every one. The sample lists some 150,000 clones; approximately 80% were seen once. Sequenced: peripheral blood. These receptors all stem from a man aged 60 to 69 with active or convalescent COVID-19.

The chain has TRBV6-6 and TRBJ2-6; 7 positions match TRBD2. V dropped 7 bases and J dropped 2; count of bases not matched to a gene: 2. Per germline, CDR1 MNHNY and CDR2 SVGAGI (reference sequence). This CDR3 is 14 amino acids long. CDR3 DNA sequence: TGTGCCAGCATGGGGAGGGCTGGGGCCAACGTCCTGACTTTC. It yields the protein CASMGRAGANVLTF.

The chain's CDR3 is CASSQEAAPTGGKGGYTF. CDR3 nucleotide sequence: TGTGCCAGCAGCCAAGAGGCGGCTCCGACAGGGGGCAAGGGTGGCTACACCTTC. The chain carries TRBV4-2 and TRBJ1-2; TRBD1 aligns across 10 bases. CDR1 LGHNA and CDR2 YNFKEQ come from the germline V gene. V gave up 0 bases and J gave up 7 bases; unmatched junction bases: 14. This CDR3 region has 18 residues.

The rearrangement uses TRBV5-1 and TRBJ2-7; 13 nucleotides align to TRBD2. The trim removed 0 bases at V and 5 bases at J, leaving 5 bases unmatched. In germline, CDR1 is SGHRS, CDR2 YFSETQ. The CDR3 is 16 residues long. CDR3 loop: CASSLGRTSGSHEQYF. CDR3 coding DNA: TGCGCCAGCAGCTTGGGGCGGACTAGCGGGAGTCACGAGCAGTACTTC.

The V call is TRBV9, the J call TRBJ1-6; 11 bases are shared with TRBD1. Trimming removed 3 bases from V and 8 bases from J; junction bases left unmatched: 1. The CDR3 extends over 14 amino acids. Germline CDR1 SGDLS, CDR2 YYNGEE. The CDR3 DNA reads TGTGCCAGCAGCGGGGACAGGGGGTATTCACCCCTCCACTTT. It codes for CASSGDRGYSPLHF. Based on the CDR3 plus reference TRBV9 and TRBJ1-6, the full variable domain is DSGVTQTPKHLITATGQRVTLRCSPRSGDLSVYWYQQSLDQGLQFLIQYYNGEERAKGNILERFSAQQFPDLHSELNLSSLELGDSALYFCASSGDRGYSPLHFGNGTRLTVT.

The chain couples TRBV7-9 to TRBJ2-1; 8 nucleotides agree with TRBD2. Germline V gene data show CDR1 as SEHNR and CDR2 as FQNEAQ (reference sequence). This CDR3 region has 15 residues. V lost 5 bases, J lost 4 bases, and 7 bases stayed unmatched. The DNA of the CDR3 is TGTGCCAGCAGCCAAGGTAGCGGGAATTACAATGAGCAGTTCTTC. It specifies CASSQGSGNYNEQFF.

As to this clone: A much larger clone is a single base away; this may be a read error. Additional DNA sequences in this sample encode the identical CDR3. The chain combines TRBV19 with TRBJ2-2; 7 bases match TRBD2. There are 14 residues in the CDR3. CDR1 is LNHDA and CDR2 is SQIVND in the germline V gene (reference sequence). DNA of the CDR3: TGTGCCAGTAGTTCGGGGGGTAGTGCCGGGGAACTGTTTTTT. Amino acid sequence: CASSSGGSAGELFF.

The rearrangement links TRBV3-1 (or the pseudogene TRBV3-2) to TRBJ2-1; tentative D call: TRBD2 (6 bases). V shed 1 base and J shed 7 bases, with 14 bases lying between them. Germline CDR1 reads LGHDT; CDR2 reads YNNKEL (reference sequence). The CDR3 runs to 15 residues. The DNA of the CDR3 is TGTGCCAGCAGCCAAGGCATCGGGAGCGAAAATGAGCAGTTCTTC. Protein: CASSQGIGSENEQFF.

V and J are TRBV27 and TRBJ2-7; 10 bases are a match to TRBD1. This CDR3 is 15 amino acids long. The germline gives CDR1 MNHEY, CDR2 SMNVEV (reference sequence). V lost 7 bases, J lost 3 bases, and 9 bases stayed unmatched. DNA of the CDR3: TGTGCCAGCATGCTCCGGGACAGGGGATACTACGAGCAGTACTTC. It codes for CASMLRDRGYYEQYF.

The rearrangement joins TRBV7-3 to TRBJ2-2; D gene ambiguous. CDR1 is SGHTA and CDR2 is FQGTGA in the germline V gene. The CDR3 runs 13 residues. Trimming removed 2 bases from V and 8 bases from J, with 9 bases in between. CDR3 protein: CASSLVAAGELFF. DNA of the CDR3: TGTGCCAGCAGCTTAGTGGCTGCAGGGGAGCTGTTTTTT.

The chain couples TRBV19 to TRBJ2-7, with TRBD2 as a possible D gene (5 bases). CDR1 is LNHDA and CDR2 is SQIVND in the germline V gene (reference sequence). The CDR3 loop spans 15 amino acids. V lost 4 bases, J lost 4 bases, and 17 bases lay in between. CDR3 sequence (DNA): TGTGCCAGTAGTAGCCCCGGACTGCCGGGGTACGAGCAGTACTTC. Translated: CASSSPGLPGYEQYF.

The chain is built from TRBV6-5 and TRBJ1-2; D is ambiguous. V gave up 2 bases and J gave up 7 bases, with 11 bases separating them. Germline CDR1 is MNHEY and CDR2 is SVGAGI. The CDR3 sequence is 13 residues long. The CDR3 loop is CASSYPWEGGYTF. The CDR3 DNA follows: TGTGCCAGCAGTTACCCGTGGGAGGGTGGCTACACCTTC.

This clone has just a few counts. The chain employs TRBV6-6 and TRBJ1-2; 9 positions agree with TRBD1. Germline CDR1 is MNHNY and CDR2 is SVGAGI (reference sequence). V trimming: 6 bases; J trimming: 6 bases; junction bases outside the gene matches: 8. The CDR3 contains 14 residues. CDR3 sequence reads: CASSGTGMSNGYTF. The DNA of the CDR3 is TGTGCCAGCAGCGGGACAGGGATGTCTAATGGCTACACCTTC.

The rearrangement links TRBV7-2 to TRBJ2-3; the D gene is possibly TRBD2 (5 bases). The length of the CDR3 is 14 residues. Germline CDR1 is SGHTA and CDR2 is FQGNSA. Deletions cut 2 bases from V and 8 bases from J, with 14 bases between. CDR3 sequence: CASSLREYRGTQYF. CDR3 nucleotides: TGTGCCAGCAGCTTAAGGGAGTATCGGGGTACGCAGTATTTT.

This chain joins TRBV28 and TRBJ2-5, with a weak D call TRBD1 (6 bases). The germline V gene encodes CDR1 MDHEN and CDR2 SYDVKM. The CDR3 spans 16 residues. V lost 4 bases and J 6 bases, leaving 21 bases between the germline ends. The chain's CDR3 is CASSSSLGGARKTQYF. In DNA form, the CDR3 reads TGTGCCAGCAGTTCCTCCTTAGGGGGAGCAAGGAAGACCCAGTACTTC.

The V gene is TRBV6-1, the J gene TRBJ2-7, with TRBD2 matching over 8 bases. The trim removed 7 bases at V and 0 bases at J, leaving 8 bases unmatched. This CDR3 is built from 15 residues. Germline V gene sequence: CDR1 MNHNS, CDR2 SASEGT. CDR3: CASTSSGASSYEQYF. The CDR3 DNA follows: TGTGCCAGCACCAGTAGCGGGGCGAGCTCCTACGAGCAGTACTTC.

There are a few counts of this clone. This rearrangement joins TRBV28 to TRBJ2-1; TRBD2 is a possible D gene (5 bases). The V end was cut by 8 bases, the J end by 0 bases, with 17 bases between. Germline loops: CDR1 MDHEN, CDR2 SYDVKM. The CDR3 has 16 amino acids. The CDR3 sequence: CASRPGVISSYNEQFF. Written as DNA, the CDR3 is TGTGCCAGCCGCCCCGGGGTCATTAGCTCCTACAATGAGCAGTTCTTC.

V is TRBV6-2 or TRBV6-3 and J is TRBJ2-7; D is ambiguous. The CDR3 totals 17 residues. V was pared by 0 bases and J by 5 bases, with 20 bases between. Germline-derived CDR1 and CDR2 are MNHEY and SVGEGT. Here the CDR3 reads CASSYSKERLDRDEQYF. Here the CDR3 DNA reads TGTGCCAGCAGTTACTCCAAAGAACGTCTAGATAGAGACGAGCAGTACTTC.

The chain recombines TRBV19 with TRBJ1-2; D remains ambiguous. The CDR3 runs 13 residues. Germline V gene data show CDR1 as LNHDA and CDR2 as SQIVND (reference sequence). Trimming shortened V by 1 base and J by 4 bases, and 7 bases separated the two germline ends. The CDR3 coding sequence is TGTGCCAGTAGTATAGCAGGAAGCTATGGCTACACCTTC. It codes for CASSIAGSYGYTF.

The chain carries TRBV18 and TRBJ1-3; D unresolved. Germline assignment: CDR1 KGHSH and CDR2 LQKENI. The CDR3 has 14 amino acids. Trimming removed 10 bases at V and 0 bases at J, with 13 bases between. As DNA, the CDR3 is TGTGCCACCCTTGTACCGAGCTCTGGAAACACCATATATTTT. The encoded protein is CATLVPSSGNTIYF.

This sequence joins TRBV29-1 and TRBJ1-4, with 7 positions matching TRBD1. V shed 7 bases and J 5 bases; nucleotides not matched to a gene: 7. CDR3 size: 13 residues. Germline CDR1 reads SQVTM; CDR2 reads ANQGSEA. The CDR3 DNA reads TGCAGCGCTCAGACAGGGTTGAATGAAAAACTGTTTTTT. Encoded protein: CSAQTGLNEKLFF.

This chain links TRBV11-3 with TRBJ2-2, with D unclear. The ends were cut back, 2 bases at V and 4 bases at J, with 5 bases in the middle. Germline loops: CDR1 SGHNT, CDR2 YENEEA. This CDR3 spans 13 amino acids. The CDR3 DNA reads as TGTGCCAGCAGCTTAACATCCACCGGGGAGCTGTTTTTT. It encodes CASSLTSTGELFF.

The sample holds one count of this clone. This chain joins TRBV28 and TRBJ2-7; TRBD2 agrees at 8 bases. V dropped 6 bases and J dropped 2; count of bases not matched to a gene: 3. The CDR3 is 13 residues long. CDR1 MDHEN and CDR2 SYDVKM come from the germline V gene. The CDR3 DNA follows: TGTGCCAGCAGGGCGGGAGGCCCCTACGAGCAGTACTTC. It specifies CASRAGGPYEQYF. Drawing the rest from reference TRBV28 and TRBJ2-7, the complete variable domain is DVKVTQSSRYLVKRTGEKVFLECVQDMDHENMFWYRQDPGLGLRLIYFSYDVKMKEKGDIPEGYSVSREKKERFSLILESASTNQTSMYLCASRAGGPYEQYFGPGTRLTVT.

The chain is built from TRBV3-1 (or the pseudogene TRBV3-2) and TRBJ2-3; TRBD2 aligns across 14 bases. The CDR3 contains 21 residues. Germline trimming cut 0 bases from V and 1 base from J; bases unmatched to any gene: 12. CDR1 LGHDT and CDR2 YNNKEL come from the germline V gene (reference sequence). The CDR3 DNA is TGTGCCAGCAGCCAAGAAATCCCCGGACTAGCGGGAGGTAGGGGCACAGATACGCAGTATTTT. Translating it yields CASSQEIPGLAGGRGTDTQYF.

This clone occurred once. Additional DNA sequences in this sample encode the identical CDR3. The gene calls are TRBV10-3 and TRBJ2-5; maybe TRBD1 (6 bases). V shed 4 bases and J shed 4 bases, with 7 bases lying between them. This CDR3 is built from 12 residues. Germline loops: CDR1 ENHRY, CDR2 SYGVKD. In DNA, the CDR3 is TGTGCCATCAGTGGCAGGGGAGAGACCCAGTACTTC. This translates into CAISGRGETQYF.

This clone was picked up a small number of times. The rearrangement joins TRBV12-5 to TRBJ2-1; 10 bases align to TRBD2. The V and J ends lost 5 bases and 0 bases, in that order; junction bases with no gene match: 1. The CDR3 extends over 15 amino acids. The germline V gene has CDR1 LGHNT and CDR2 FRNRAP. CDR3 amino acids: CASGRTSGSYNEQFF. CDR3 bases: TGTGCTAGTGGTCGGACTAGCGGCTCCTACAATGAGCAGTTCTTC.

About this clone itself: Other DNA sequences in the sample encode the same CDR3. The chain recombines TRBV5-1 with TRBJ2-7, with 8 bases matching TRBD1. There are 15 residues in the CDR3. The V and J ends lost 2 bases and 2 bases, in that order; junction bases with no gene match: 6. CDR1 and CDR2 from the germline V gene are SGHRS and YFSETQ. CDR3: CASSLTGTGAYEQYF. The CDR3 DNA is TGCGCCAGCAGCTTAACCGGGACAGGAGCCTACGAGCAGTACTTC.

This clone was found once. The sample contains more than one DNA sequence encoding this CDR3. The chain uses TRBV28 and TRBJ2-7; 10 nucleotides line up with TRBD1. With 4 bases clipped from V and 3 bases from J, the junction kept 3 bases outside the gene matches. The CDR3 spans 14 residues. Germline loops: CDR1 MDHEN, CDR2 SYDVKM. CDR3 DNA: TGTGCCAGCAGTTCACGGACAGGGGGCTACGAGCAGTACTTC. This sequence encodes CASSSRTGGYEQYF.

The V and J genes are TRBV14 and TRBJ2-2, with D possibly TRBD1 on 5 matching bases. In germline, CDR1 is SGHDN, CDR2 FVKESK. V dropped 4 bases and J dropped 4 bases, with 13 bases sitting between them. This CDR3 is built from 15 residues. The CDR3 region is CASSPIGRATGELFF. CDR3 nucleotides: TGTGCCAGCAGCCCAATCGGCAGGGCCACCGGGGAGCTGTTTTTT.

The chain recombines TRBV28 with TRBJ1-1; 8 bases align to TRBD1. V shed 4 bases, J shed 10 bases, and the junction held 2 bases outside the gene matches. The CDR3 spans 11 residues. From germline, CDR1 is MDHEN and CDR2 SYDVKM. The CDR3 DNA sequence: TGTGCCAGCAGTTGGGGGACAGGAGCTTTCTTT. This sequence encodes CASSWGTGAFF.

This clone was counted a single time. The chain recombines TRBV27 with TRBJ1-4; unclear D gene. Germline CDR1 MNHEY, CDR2 SMNVEV (reference sequence). The CDR3 covers 13 residues. Trimming stripped 5 bases from V and 7 bases from J, with 11 bases between. The CDR3 DNA reads as TGTGCCAGCAGTCCTGGAGGGCCTGAAAAACTGTTTTTT. Its translation: CASSPGGPEKLFF.